This TCR beta chain was sequenced for a study of T cells after yellow fever vaccination. The overall study: SMART-Seq v4 Ultra Low Input handled preparation of low-cell-number fractions.

This clonotype appeared a few times. Its antigen is unidentified. Study-wide points: Clones that expanded after primary vaccination mostly reappeared after the booster (96% CD4, approximately 87% CD8).

Trimming shortened V by 1 base and J by 0 bases, and 10 bases separated the two germline ends. This CDR3 is 14 amino acids long. CDR1 is DFQATT and CDR2 is SNEGSKA in the germline V gene (reference sequence). The TCR cDNA carried a universal primer site and UMIs from 5'RACE template switching. TCRdb ran MiXCR on the 5' RACE reads and lists one entry per CDR3 protein. The profile shows 500,000 to 650,000 distinct CDR3 sequences, 13% of them singletons. The sample was PBMCs, taken on the day of the yellow fever booster vaccination. This receptor was obtained from a man under 40 who received the YFV17D yellow fever vaccine. The chain carries TRBV20-1 and TRBJ2-7; D may be TRBD2 (6 bases). CDR3 DNA sequence: TGCAGTGCTAGAGTGGGGGGACCCTCCTACGAGCAGTACTTC. Its protein is CSARVGGPSYEQYF.